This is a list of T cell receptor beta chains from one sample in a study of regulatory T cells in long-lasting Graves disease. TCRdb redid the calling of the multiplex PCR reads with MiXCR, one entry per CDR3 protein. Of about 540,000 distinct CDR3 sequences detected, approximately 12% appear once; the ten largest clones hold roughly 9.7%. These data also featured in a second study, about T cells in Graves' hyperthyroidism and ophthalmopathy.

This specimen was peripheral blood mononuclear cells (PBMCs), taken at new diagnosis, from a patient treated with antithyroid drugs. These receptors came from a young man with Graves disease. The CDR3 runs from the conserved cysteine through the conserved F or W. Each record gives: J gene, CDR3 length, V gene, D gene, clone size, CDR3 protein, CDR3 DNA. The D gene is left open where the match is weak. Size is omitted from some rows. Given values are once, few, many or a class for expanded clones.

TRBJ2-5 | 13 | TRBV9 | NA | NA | CASSVARGETQYF | TGTGCCAGCAGCGTAGCTAGGGGGGAGACCCAGTACTTC
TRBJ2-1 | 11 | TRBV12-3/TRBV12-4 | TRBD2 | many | CASSLTSGISF | TGTGCCAGCAGTTTGACTAGCGGGATCTCCTTC
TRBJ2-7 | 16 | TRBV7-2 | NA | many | CASSLSLGLPGYEQYF | TGTGCCAGCAGCTTAAGTTTGGGACTCCCCGGTTACGAGCAGTACTTC
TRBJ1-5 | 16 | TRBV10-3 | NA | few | CAISESRTLSNQPQHF | TGTGCCATCAGTGAGTCTAGGACGCTAAGCAATCAGCCCCAGCATTTT
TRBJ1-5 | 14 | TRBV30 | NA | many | CAWSVGGSNQPQHF | TGTGCCTGGAGTGTTGGCGGAAGCAATCAGCCCCAGCATTTT
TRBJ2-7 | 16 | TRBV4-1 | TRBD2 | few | CASSQGTGLAGYEQYF | TGCGCCAGCAGCCAGGGAACGGGACTAGCGGGGTACGAGCAGTACTTC
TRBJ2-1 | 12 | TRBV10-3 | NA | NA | CATEGTSPEQFF | TGTGCCACCGAGGGGACGTCCCCCGAGCAGTTCTTC
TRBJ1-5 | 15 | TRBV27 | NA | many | CASSSTGPGDQPQHF | TGTGCCAGCAGTTCGACAGGTCCCGGGGATCAGCCCCAGCATTTT
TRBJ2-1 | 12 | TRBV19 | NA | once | CASGAILGEQFF | TGTGCCAGTGGGGCCATTCTCGGTGAGCAGTTCTTC
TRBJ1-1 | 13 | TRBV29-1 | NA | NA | CSVVPRGITEAFF | TGCAGCGTTGTTCCTAGGGGTATTACTGAAGCTTTCTTT
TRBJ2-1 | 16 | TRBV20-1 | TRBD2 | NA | CSARALAGRGYNEQFF | TGCAGTGCTAGAGCACTAGCGGGGAGGGGCTACAATGAGCAGTTCTTC
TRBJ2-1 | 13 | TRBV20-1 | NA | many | CSQRRTGFNEQFF | TGCAGTCAAAGGCGTACGGGATTCAATGAGCAGTTCTTC
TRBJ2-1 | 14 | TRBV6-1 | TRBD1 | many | CASSATGVGNEQFF | TGTGCCAGCAGCGCTACAGGGGTGGGCAATGAGCAGTTCTTC
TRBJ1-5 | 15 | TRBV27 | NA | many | CASRGQSSGNQPQHF | TGTGCCAGTAGGGGACAATCAAGCGGCAATCAGCCCCAGCATTTT
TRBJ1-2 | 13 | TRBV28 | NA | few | CASSSPTGSGYTF | TGTGCCAGCAGTTCGCCTACAGGGTCCGGCTACACCTTC
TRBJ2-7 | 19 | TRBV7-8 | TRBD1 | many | CASSFSTRDSQALAYEQYF | TGTGCCAGCAGCTTCTCAACCCGGGACAGCCAAGCCCTAGCCTACGAGCAGTACTTC
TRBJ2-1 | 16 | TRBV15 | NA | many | CATSTEDSAAPNEQFF | TGTGCCACCAGCACCGAAGACAGCGCTGCGCCCAATGAGCAGTTCTTC
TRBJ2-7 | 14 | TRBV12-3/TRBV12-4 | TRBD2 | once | CASSQASGINEQYF | TGTGCCAGCAGTCAGGCTAGCGGGATTAACGAGCAGTACTTC
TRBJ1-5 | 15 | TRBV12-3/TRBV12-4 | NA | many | CASSARTGINQPQHF | TGTGCCAGCAGTGCACGTACAGGGATCAATCAGCCCCAGCATTTT
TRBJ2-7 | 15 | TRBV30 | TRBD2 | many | CAWSVPGTRGYEQYF | TGTGCCTGGAGTGTACCGGGGACTAGGGGTTACGAGCAGTACTTC
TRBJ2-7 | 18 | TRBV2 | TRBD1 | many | CASSSLPVGGQGANEQYF | TGTGCCAGCAGTTCTCTTCCGGTAGGGGGACAGGGGGCCAACGAGCAGTACTTC
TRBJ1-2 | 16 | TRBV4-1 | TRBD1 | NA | CASSHEIGQGGFGYTF | TGCGCCAGCAGCCATGAAATCGGACAGGGGGGATTTGGCTACACCTTC
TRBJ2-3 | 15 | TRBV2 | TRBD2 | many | CASGSASGSTDTQYF | TGTGCCAGCGGAAGCGCTAGCGGGAGCACAGATACGCAGTATTTT
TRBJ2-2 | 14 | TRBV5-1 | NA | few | CASRTGSRTGELFF | TGCGCCAGCAGGACGGGGAGCCGTACCGGGGAGCTGTTTTTT
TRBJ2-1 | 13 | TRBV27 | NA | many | CASSFGVANEQFF | TGTGCCAGCAGTTTCGGGGTGGCGAATGAGCAGTTCTTC
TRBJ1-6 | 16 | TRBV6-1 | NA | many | CASRRLNPDYNSPLHF | TGTGCCAGCAGGCGACTGAACCCAGATTATAATTCACCCCTCCACTTT
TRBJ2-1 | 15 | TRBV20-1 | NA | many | CSAKGASSSYNEQFF | TGCAGTGCTAAGGGAGCGAGTAGTTCCTACAATGAGCAGTTCTTC
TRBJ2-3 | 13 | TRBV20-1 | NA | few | CSARTGLADTQYF | TGCAGTGCTAGAACCGGGTTGGCAGATACGCAGTATTTT
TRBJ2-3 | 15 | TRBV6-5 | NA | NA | CASSYPGFPTDTQYF | TGTGCCAGCAGTTACCCGGGCTTCCCGACAGATACGCAGTATTTT
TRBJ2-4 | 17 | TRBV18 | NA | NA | CASSPWGDPRSKNIQYF | TGTGCCAGCTCACCATGGGGTGACCCTAGGAGCAAAAACATTCAGTACTTC
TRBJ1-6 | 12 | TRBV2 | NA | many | CASRDLNSPLHF | TGTGCCAGCAGAGATCTTAATTCACCCCTCCACTTT
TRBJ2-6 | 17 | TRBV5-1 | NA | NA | CASNPTPRSSGANVLTF | TGCGCCAGCAACCCGACCCCGAGGAGCTCTGGGGCCAACGTCCTGACTTTC
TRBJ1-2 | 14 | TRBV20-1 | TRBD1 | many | CSAWPGQGYYGYTF | TGCAGTGCTTGGCCGGGACAGGGGTACTATGGCTACACCTTC
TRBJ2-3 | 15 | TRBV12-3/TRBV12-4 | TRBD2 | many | CASNHGGRATDTQYF | TGTGCCAGCAACCACGGCGGGAGGGCCACAGATACGCAGTATTTT
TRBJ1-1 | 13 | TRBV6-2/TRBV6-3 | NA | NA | CASSGPRRAEAFF | TGTGCCAGCAGCGGACCCCGTAGGGCTGAAGCTTTCTTT
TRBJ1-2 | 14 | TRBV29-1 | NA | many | CSAAGREGFRGYTF | TGCAGCGCTGCGGGGAGGGAGGGATTTCGTGGCTACACCTTC
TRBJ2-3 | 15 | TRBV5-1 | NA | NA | CASSLGLGRPDTQYF | TGCGCCAGCAGCTTGGGGTTAGGACGGCCAGATACGCAGTATTTT
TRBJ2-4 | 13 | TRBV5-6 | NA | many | CASSEDGKNIQYF | TGTGCCAGCAGCGAGGACGGGAAAAACATTCAGTACTTC
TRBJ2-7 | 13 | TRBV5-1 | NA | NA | CASSLQEGNEQYF | TGCGCCAGCAGCCTACAGGAGGGGAACGAGCAGTACTTC
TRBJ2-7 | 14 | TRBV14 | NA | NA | CASSQGGRTYEQYF | TGTGCCAGCAGCCAAGGGGGCCGAACCTACGAGCAGTACTTC
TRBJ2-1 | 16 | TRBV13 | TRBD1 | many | CASSPQGQGDYNEQFF | TGTGCCAGCAGCCCGCAGGGACAGGGTGACTACAATGAGCAGTTCTTC
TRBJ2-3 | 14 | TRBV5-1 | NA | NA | CASSLGGITDTQYF | TGCGCCAGCAGCTTGGGAGGGATCACAGATACGCAGTATTTT
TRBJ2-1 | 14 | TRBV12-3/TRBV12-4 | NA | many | CASSLIGGNLEQFF | TGTGCCAGCAGTTTAATCGGGGGCAACCTTGAGCAGTTCTTC
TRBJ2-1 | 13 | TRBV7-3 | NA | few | CASSPRGGPFQFF | TGTGCCAGCAGCCCCAGAGGCGGGCCCTTTCAGTTCTTC
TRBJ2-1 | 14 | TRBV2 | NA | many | CASSVVRSYNEQFF | TGTGCCAGCAGTGTTGTCAGAAGCTACAATGAGCAGTTCTTC
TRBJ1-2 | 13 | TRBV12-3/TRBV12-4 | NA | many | CASSLGDGLNYTF | TGTGCCAGCAGCCTGGGGGACGGTCTTAACTACACCTTC